Below, 14 T cell receptor beta chains from the same sample are listed, as sequenced in a study of cytomegalovirus exposure and HLA in healthy donors. Sequencing used immunoSEQ multiplex PCR; TCRdb keeps in-frame clones, though not all of them. The data show about 270,000 clones, about 86% seen once. The sequencing sample was made of PBMCs. The receptors come from a woman aged 18-29 years in good health and CMV-seronegative.

V usage is TRBV2 and J usage is TRBJ2-7; 10 positions agree with TRBD1. The CDR3 is 14 amino acids. The V segment lost 6 bases and the J segment 5 bases; nucleotides outside the gene matches: 7. The germline gives CDR1 SNHLY, CDR2 FYNNEI. CDR3 loop: CASRLRDRGHEQYF. The DNA of the CDR3 is TGTGCCAGCAGGCTCCGGGACAGGGGCCACGAGCAGTACTTC.

In its sample, this clone was seen a few times. The genes are TRBV13 and TRBJ1-2; TRBD1 matches at 7 bases. CDR3 size: 14 residues. V dropped 4 bases and J dropped 2; count of bases not matched to a gene: 4. Per the germline V gene, CDR1 is PRHDT and CDR2 is FYEKMQ (reference sequence). The CDR3 sequence: CASSSPQGNYGYTF. CDR3 coding DNA: TGTGCCAGCAGCTCCCCACAGGGGAACTATGGCTACACCTTC.

The V call is TRBV4-3, the J call TRBJ2-7; possible D gene TRBD2, 6 bases. V gave up 4 bases and J gave up 3 bases, with 19 bases separating them. In germline, CDR1 is LGHNA, CDR2 YSLEER. The CDR3 totals 16 residues. In nucleotides, the CDR3 is TGCGCCAGCAGCCGAGGCGGGCGGGGCCTCGGCTACGAGCAGTACTTC. It translates to CASSRGGRGLGYEQYF.

The rearrangement links TRBV4-1 to TRBJ2-1; no firm D call. Trimming shortened V by 1 base and J by 11 bases, and 12 bases separated the two germline ends. CDR3 length equals 13 residues. Germline CDR1 reads MGHRA; CDR2 reads YSYEKL. DNA for the CDR3: TGCGCCAGCAGCCAAGTCGATCCGAGGAAGCAGTTCTTC. This codes for CASSQVDPRKQFF.

This clone came up a few times. The chain carries TRBV10-3 and TRBJ2-7; 15 bases match TRBD2. The J segment lost 2 bases and the V segment lost 5 bases, leaving 4 bases of the junction unmatched. CDR1 and CDR2 from the germline V gene are ENHRY and SYGVKD. CDR3 length: 16 amino acids. Here the CDR3 reads CAISRTSGRAPYEQYF. The CDR3 DNA is TGTGCCATCAGTCGGACTAGCGGGAGGGCCCCCTACGAGCAGTACTTC.

The V and J genes are TRBV27 and TRBJ2-7, with 13 bases identical to TRBD2. Germline V gene data show CDR1 as MNHEY and CDR2 as SMNVEV (reference sequence). Trimming at V came to 0 bases and at J to 6 bases, leaving 11 bases not matched to a gene. The CDR3 consists of 18 residues. CDR3 DNA sequence: TGTGCCAGCAGTTTATCGTGGGGACTAGCGGGATTCTCTCCCGAGCAGTACTTC. This encodes CASSLSWGLAGFSPEQYF.

The chain links TRBV21-1 to TRBJ2-2; TRBD2 is taken as the D call from the table, unchecked against the DNA. TRBV21-1 is a documented pseudogene. This CDR3 spans 15 amino acids. CDR3 region: CASSKNYPNTGELFF. CDR3 bases: TGTGCCAGCAGCAAAAACTACCCGAACACCGGGGAGCTGTTTTTT.

CDR3 loop: CSVDGGAYEQYF. The CDR3 nucleotides are TGCAGCGTTGACGGGGGGGCCTACGAGCAGTACTTC. The chain links TRBV29-1 to TRBJ2-7; TRBD2 aligns across 8 bases. The CDR3 is made up of 12 amino acids. V was clipped by 3 bases and J by 2 bases; unmatched bases: 0. The germline gives CDR1 SQVTM, CDR2 ANQGSEA.

The chain carries TRBV4-1 and TRBJ2-7, with 13 bases identical to TRBD2. Germline V gene data show CDR1 as MGHRA and CDR2 as YSYEKL. The CDR3 has 17 amino acids. V lost 6 bases to trimming and J lost 0 bases; unmatched junction nucleotides: 8. CDR3 sequence (DNA): TGCGCCAGCAGACTCGGGACTAGCGGGGAAAGCTCCTACGAGCAGTACTTC. Translation gives CASRLGTSGESSYEQYF.

Only one count was recorded for this clone. This chain joins TRBV27 and TRBJ2-2, with a tentative D call TRBD2 (7 bases). Trimming took off 5 bases at V and 0 bases at J, with 16 bases between the two ends. In germline, CDR1 is MNHEY, CDR2 SMNVEV (reference sequence). CDR3 length equals 17 residues. Written as DNA, the CDR3 is TGTGCCAGCAGTCTCGAGGGGGGGGCGGCGAACACCGGGGAGCTGTTTTTT. This encodes CASSLEGGAANTGELFF.

In its sample, this clone was seen once. Other DNA sequences in the sample encode the same CDR3. The chain combines TRBV7-2 with TRBJ2-7; 7 nucleotides align to TRBD1. The ends lost 1 base at V and 2 bases at J; junction bases unmatched: 5. This CDR3 has 15 residues. CDR1 and CDR2 (germline): SGHTA, FQGNSA. The CDR3 sequence is CASSLGGGGPYEQYF. CDR3 DNA: TGTGCCAGCAGCTTAGGAGGGGGCGGCCCCTACGAGCAGTACTTC.

The chain recombines TRBV7-3 with TRBJ1-3; D is perhaps TRBD1 (6 bases). The CDR3 is 14 amino acids. Germline V gene data show CDR1 as SGHTA and CDR2 as FQGTGA. The germline V and J ends were trimmed by 4 bases and 1 base, with 8 bases remaining between them. This CDR3 is CASSSGDSGNTIYF. The CDR3 coding sequence is TGTGCCAGCAGCTCAGGGGATTCTGGAAACACCATATATTTT.

This sequence joins TRBV7-9 and TRBJ2-7, with 11 bases identical to TRBD1. CDR3 size: 15 residues. The germline V gene encodes CDR1 SEHNR and CDR2 FQNEAQ (reference sequence). The ends lost 3 bases at V and 5 bases at J; junction bases unmatched: 6. CDR3 bases: TGTGCCAGCAGCTTTCCGGGACAGGGGGTCCACGAGCAGTACTTC. Protein sequence: CASSFPGQGVHEQYF.

The chain uses TRBV4-3 and TRBJ2-7, with 10 bases identical to TRBD1. The germline V gene has CDR1 LGHNA and CDR2 YSLEER. V shed 5 bases and J 9 bases; nucleotides not matched to a gene: 10. CDR3 length equals 14 residues. The CDR3 protein is CASSSGQGGFGQYF. CDR3 nucleotide sequence: TGCGCCAGCAGCTCCGGACAGGGGGGTTTTGGGCAGTACTTC.